The source of this TCR beta chain is a study of blood T cell repertoires in COVID-19. Across the whole study: COVID-19 samples collected from the United States, Italy and Spain covered acute and convalescent phases.

Under the authors' procedure: Estimated nucleated cell counts came from reference gene primer amplification. This table comes from immunoSEQ multiplex PCR, and its TCRdb copy is limited to in-frame clones, with some not included. From that table come the V and J calls and clone size; the DNA was used to work out D and trimming. The table lists some 400,000 clones, roughly nine tenths of them singletons. Self-reported history from a screening survey and questionnaire set each donor's cohort. Shortly before study entry, within 2 weeks, exposed participants had met a COVID-19 case. Germline CDR1 LGHNT, CDR2 FRNRAP. This CDR3 has 20 residues. V trimming: 1 base; J trimming: 5 bases; junction bases outside the gene matches: 15.

This receptor was identified in a woman in her thirties or forties who had been exposed to COVID-19. The V gene is TRBV12-5, the J gene TRBJ2-1, with TRBD2 matching 12 bases. The sample comprised PBMCs or T cells enriched from blood (not recorded which). CDR3 sequence reads: CASGLARGLAGGPRNNEQFF. For the CDR3, the DNA is TGTGCTAGTGGTTTGGCCCGGGGGCTAGCGGGAGGGCCGAGGAACAATGAGCAGTTCTTC.